The entry that follows covers one T cell receptor beta chain sequence. In the source study's methods: Reference gene primer amplification yielded estimated nucleated cell counts. Sequencing was performed with immunoSEQ multiplex PCR; in TCRdb, only in-frame clones are kept and a portion is missing. V and J calls and clone size come straight from that table; D and trimming were deduced from the DNA. The sample lists 350,000 to 400,000 clones; just over 90% were seen once. This sample was taken from a study of blood T cell repertoires in COVID-19. Exposed enrollees encountered a COVID-19 case at some point within 2 weeks before study entry. The origin of this receptor is a woman in her thirties or forties who had been exposed to COVID-19. Sequencing was carried out using PBMCs or T cells enriched from blood (not recorded which).

CDR3 loop: CASSLTEGVKETQYF. The CDR3 nucleotides read TGCGCCAGCAGCTTGACCGAGGGGGTGAAAGAGACCCAGTACTTC. The chain uses TRBV5-1 and TRBJ2-5; D perhaps matches TRBD1 (6 bases). CDR3 length: 15 amino acids. V lost 1 base and J 3 bases, leaving 13 bases between the germline ends. Per the germline V gene, CDR1 is SGHRS and CDR2 is YFSETQ.